Listed below are T cell receptor beta chains from one sample, sequenced in a study of blood T cell repertoires in COVID-19. Profiled with immunoSEQ multiplex PCR; TCRdb holds only in-frame clones, not every one. The sample lists about 190,000 clones, around 80% occurring once. Sequencing used peripheral blood. These receptors all stem from a woman aged 80 or over with active or convalescent COVID-19. CDR3s include the opening cysteine and the closing phenylalanine or tryptophan. A D gene is named only where the DNA matches it firmly. Part of the rows lack a size; the others show once, few, many or a class for expanded clones.

>once|TRBV10-3|TRBJ1-1|-
CAISESPVGGGTEAFF
TGTGCCATCAGTGAGAGTCCAGTAGGGGGTGGAACTGAAGCTTTCTTT
>once|TRBV4-2|TRBJ2-3|-
CASSQAPTGTDTQYF
TGTGCCAGCAGCCAGGCCCCTACCGGGACAGATACGCAGTATTTT
>-|TRBV28|TRBJ1-2|-
CATLINNNYGYTF
TGTGCCACCCTAATCAATAACAACTATGGCTACACCTTC
>few|TRBV24-1|TRBJ1-2|-
CATSDPGGRYGYTF
TGTGCCACCAGTGATCCCGGCGGGAGATATGGCTACACCTTC
>-|TRBV4-3|TRBJ1-4|TRBD1
CASSQEGGGTGFGKLFF
TGCGCCAGCAGCCAAGAAGGGGGCGGGACAGGGTTCGGAAAACTGTTTTTT
>-|TRBV6-5|TRBJ2-3|TRBD2
CASSPRGGSTDTQYF
TGTGCCAGCAGTCCCCGGGGGGGGAGCACAGATACGCAGTATTTT
>-|TRBV6-6|TRBJ1-6|-
CASSYLQGNSPLHF
TGTGCCAGCAGTTACCTCCAGGGCAATTCACCCCTCCACTTT
>-|TRBV19|TRBJ2-4|-
CASSIVSRGRRAKNIQYF
TGTGCCAGTAGTATAGTATCGCGGGGGCGGCGGGCCAAAAACATTCAGTACTTC
>-|TRBV5-1|TRBJ2-5|TRBD2
CASSFVAGGQETQYF
TGCGCCAGCAGCTTCGTAGCGGGGGGGCAAGAGACCCAGTACTTC
>-|TRBV7-3|TRBJ2-7|-
CASRPRANSYEQYF
TGTGCCAGCAGGCCCAGGGCGAATTCCTACGAGCAGTACTTC
>-|TRBV19|TRBJ1-1|-
CASSEMEAEAFF
TGTGCCAGTAGTGAGATGGAGGCTGAAGCTTTCTTT
>-|TRBV29-1|TRBJ2-1|-
CSALKYPRAGDNEQFF
TGCAGCGCGCTAAAATACCCCCGGGCAGGGGACAATGAGCAGTTCTTC
>-|TRBV9|TRBJ2-1|-
CASSVQWEVYNEQFF
TGTGCCAGCAGCGTTCAGTGGGAGGTCTACAATGAGCAGTTCTTC
>-|TRBV6-5|TRBJ1-2|TRBD1
CASSGQVANYGYTF
TGTGCCAGCAGCGGACAGGTGGCGAACTATGGCTACACCTTC
>-|TRBV3-1/TRBV3-2|TRBJ1-1|-
CASSPGGRNTEAFF
TGTGCCAGCAGCCCCGGAGGTCGGAACACTGAAGCTTTCTTT
>-|TRBV10-3|TRBJ1-3|-
CAISARQDGNTIYF
TGTGCCATCAGTGCACGACAGGACGGAAACACCATATATTTT
>-|TRBV10-2|TRBJ2-5|-
CASVGQSVETQYF
TGCGCCAGCGTTGGACAATCAGTTGAGACCCAGTACTTC
>-|TRBV28|TRBJ1-2|TRBD1
CASNRGYGYTF
TGTGCCAGCAACAGGGGCTATGGCTACACCTTC
>-|TRBV3-1/TRBV3-2|TRBJ1-3|-
CASSQRQTGNTIYF
TGTGCCAGCAGCCAAAGACAGACTGGAAACACCATATATTTT
>-|TRBV19|TRBJ1-5|-
CASSIWQGDQPQHF
TGTGCCAGTAGTATATGGCAGGGTGATCAGCCCCAGCATTTT
>-|TRBV30|TRBJ1-1|TRBD1
CAWSPGTGMNTEAFF
TGTGCCTGGAGCCCCGGGACAGGAATGAACACTGAAGCTTTCTTT
>once|TRBV10-3|TRBJ2-3|TRBD1
CAISGQTTDTQYF
TGTGCCATCTCGGGACAGACCACAGATACGCAGTATTTT
>once|TRBV6-6|TRBJ2-3|TRBD1
CASSPGTGSDTQYF
TGTGCCAGCAGTCCGGGGACAGGGTCGGATACGCAGTATTTT
>-|TRBV28|TRBJ1-6|-
CASSSGQGKAPLHF
TGTGCCAGCAGTTCAGGACAAGGGAAAGCACCCCTCCACTTT
>-|TRBV11-2|TRBJ1-3|-
CASSLAETGTLGNTIYF
TGTGCCAGCAGCTTAGCCGAGACAGGTACACTCGGAAACACCATATATTTT
>-|TRBV28|TRBJ1-6|TRBD1
CASRPTGAGNSPLHF
TGTGCCAGCAGACCTACAGGGGCAGGTAATTCACCCCTCCACTTT
>-|TRBV6-5|TRBJ2-7|-
CASRDFRQGSYEQYF
TGTGCCAGCAGAGACTTTAGGCAGGGTAGCTACGAGCAGTACTTC
>-|TRBV27|TRBJ2-2|-
CASSGPGRAGELFF
TGTGCCAGCAGTGGTCCAGGCCGCGCCGGGGAGCTGTTTTTT
>once|TRBV4-3|TRBJ1-5|-
CASSQDKRGPQHF
TGCGCCAGCAGCCAAGATAAGCGGGGGCCCCAGCATTTT
>-|TRBV6-5|TRBJ1-4|-
CASSYFGTPPEKLFF
TGTGCCAGCAGTTACTTCGGGACACCTCCTGAAAAACTGTTTTTT
>-|TRBV7-6|TRBJ1-3|TRBD1
CASSYRGSGNTIYF
TGTGCCAGCAGCTACAGGGGGTCTGGAAACACCATATATTTT
>-|TRBV7-2|TRBJ2-7|TRBD2
CASSLGPGTITSQYF
TGTGCCAGCAGCTTAGGCCCCGGGACTATTACGAGTCAGTACTTC
>-|TRBV7-9|TRBJ2-1|-
CASTTEDGARFRGFF
TGTGCCAGCACCACTGAGGATGGAGCCCGATTTCGGGGGTTCTTC
>-|TRBV9|TRBJ2-2|-
CASSVQNTGELFF
TGTGCCAGCAGCGTTCAGAACACCGGGGAGCTGTTTTTT
>-|TRBV5-1|TRBJ1-2|-
CASSVDRTNYGYTF
TGCGCCAGCAGCGTAGACAGGACTAACTATGGCTACACCTTC
>-|TRBV20-1|TRBJ2-2|-
CSASKLSINTGELFF
TGCAGTGCTAGTAAACTTTCGATAAACACCGGGGAGCTGTTTTTT
>-|TRBV12-3/TRBV12-4|TRBJ2-5|-
CASSFLGPETQYF
TGTGCCAGCAGTTTCTTGGGGCCAGAGACCCAGTACTTC
>-|TRBV19|TRBJ2-3|TRBD1
CASSIRTGSTDTQYF
TGTGCCAGTAGTATTAGGACAGGTAGCACAGATACGCAGTATTTT
>-|TRBV4-2|TRBJ2-1|TRBD2
CASSPAPGGYNEQFF
TGTGCCAGCAGCCCCGCCCCGGGGGGGTACAATGAGCAGTTCTTC
>few|TRBV5-6|TRBJ1-6|TRBD1
CASSLAAGQSNSPLHF
TGTGCCAGCAGCTTGGCCGCGGGACAGAGCAATTCACCCCTCCACTTT